These 17 T cell receptor beta chains share one sample of origin, sequenced in a study of tumor and adjacent non-tumor tissue in lung cancer. TCRbeta libraries were built with three rounds of nested PCR, modified from ARM-PCR. In TCRdb, the multiplex PCR reads were re-called with MiXCR into one record per CDR3 protein. This sample has fewer than 150,000 distinct CDR3 sequences, with approximately 66% found just once. RNA was extracted from bulk tissue without any cell sorting. The sequenced material came from lung tumor tissue. The receptors were gathered from a man aged 60 to 69 with small cell lung cancer.

CDR3 nucleotides: TGTGCCAGCAGCACCGACTGGGATGAGCAGTTCTTC. It codes for CASSTDWDEQFF. This rearrangement joins TRBV5-6 to TRBJ2-1; no definite D call. The CDR3 sequence is 12 residues long. The germline V and J ends were trimmed by 4 bases and 8 bases, with 10 bases remaining between them. Looked up from germline, CDR1 is SGHDT and CDR2 is YYEEEE.

Note on this clonotype: Because the CDR3 is missing its conserved closing phenylalanine or tryptophan, this is likely a read error. The genes are TRBV6-5 and TRBJ1-2, with D perhaps TRBD1 (5 bases). CDR1 and CDR2 (germline): MNHEY, SVGAGI. This CDR3 has 17 amino acids. V was pared by 0 bases and J by 8 bases, with 22 bases between. The CDR3 DNA reads TGTGCCAGCAGTTACTCGGGATCTGACAAGGGGAAAAACGGCTACACCTAC. Amino acids: CASSYSGSDKGKNGYTY.

Note on this clonotype: A much larger clone lies a single base off, so this may be a read error. This sequence joins TRBV29-1 and TRBJ1-3; D is unresolved. The V and J ends lost 7 bases and 12 bases respectively, with 16 bases between them. There are 11 residues in the CDR3. Germline V lookup: CDR1 SQVTM, CDR2 ANQGSEA. The CDR3 region has the DNA TGCAGCGCCGGGATAGCAGACATCATATATTTT. This translates into CSAGIADIIYF.

About this clonotype itself: A much larger clone differs by one base, so this may be a read error. J is TRBJ2-2 and V is TRBV6-6; TRBD2 agrees at 15 bases. Per germline, CDR1 MNHNY and CDR2 SVGAGI (reference sequence). CDR3 size: 16 residues. The CDR3: CANSLGLAGGPGELFF. The CDR3 DNA reads TGTGCCAACAGTTTGGGACTAGCGGGAGGTCCCGGGGAGCTGTTTTTT.

V is TRBV5-1 and J is TRBJ2-7; TRBD1 agrees at 8 bases. The V gene's germline CDR1 is SGHRS and CDR2 YFSETQ. Germline trimming cut 0 bases from V and 6 bases from J; bases unmatched to any gene: 2. This CDR3 is built from 13 residues. For the CDR3, the DNA is TGCGCCAGCAGCTTGGGACAGGGGTCCGAGCAGTACTTC. It codes for CASSLGQGSEQYF.

About this clonotype: The junction departs from germline at one end; a sequencing error may be responsible. V gene TRBV6-1 combines with J gene TRBJ1-1; TRBD1 matches 8 bases. The CDR3 has 14 amino acids. Germline V gene sequence: CDR1 MNHNS, CDR2 SASEGT. The CDR3 reads CAISVTGDVTEAFF. In DNA, the CDR3 is TGTGCCATCAGTGTGACAGGGGATGTCACTGAAGCTTTCTTT.

As for this clonotype: With a much larger clone just one base away, this may be a read error. The chain combines TRBV20-1 with TRBJ2-3; D not resolved. Per germline, CDR1 DFQATT and CDR2 SNEGSKA (reference sequence). Trimming took off 6 bases at V and 0 bases at J, with 10 bases between the two ends. The CDR3 totals 13 residues. The CDR3 bases are TGCAGTGCCCTGACATCTAGCACAGATACGCAGTATTTT. Residues: CSALTSSTDTQYF.

The genes are TRBV20-1 and TRBJ1-4, with D unclear. V lost 8 bases and J lost 4, with 14 bases in between. CDR3 length: 13 residues. Germline values: CDR1 DFQATT, CDR2 SNEGSKA (reference sequence). The CDR3 reads CSTGEPVNEKLFF. The CDR3 bases are TGCAGTACTGGAGAACCGGTTAATGAAAAACTGTTTTTT.

As regards this clonotype: Its ends do not fully match the called genes, so a read error is possible. This rearrangement joins TRBV12-3 or TRBV12-4 to TRBJ2-1, with 7 bases identical to TRBD2. The CDR3 runs to 15 residues. CDR3 loop: CTSSRWEGPSNEQFF. For the CDR3, the DNA is TGTACCAGCAGCCGATGGGAGGGCCCGTCCAATGAGCAGTTCTTC.

This clonotype has more than one count but fewer than ten. The J gene is TRBJ2-7, the V gene TRBV6-6; TRBD2 agrees at 9 bases. This CDR3 is built from 15 residues. J lost 7 bases, V lost 4 bases, and 11 bases had no gene match. In germline, CDR1 is MNHNY, CDR2 SVGAGI (reference sequence). The CDR3 sequence is CASSWSSGAPDEQYV. The CDR3 DNA reads TGTGCCAGCAGTTGGTCTAGCGGGGCCCCCGATGAGCAGTACGTC.

This clonotype occurred once. A single base separates this from a much larger clone, so it may be a read error. The genes are TRBV6-5 and TRBJ2-7; possibly TRBD2 for D (6 bases). CDR1 is MNHEY, CDR2 SVGAGI, per germline. The CDR3 is 12 residues long. V lost 8 bases to trimming and J lost 9 bases, with 17 bases between them. CDR3 nucleotides: TGTGCCAGCTCCCCGTTCGGGGGATGGCAGTACTTC. It specifies CASSPFGGWQYF.

As to this clonotype: A junction end diverges from the germline sequence, so it may reflect a read error. The chain couples TRBV20-1 to TRBJ1-4, with D unresolved. Germline V gene sequence: CDR1 DFQATT, CDR2 SNEGSKA (reference sequence). The CDR3 is 16 residues long. In DNA form, the CDR3 reads TGCAGTGCTCTAATCCTGGCATACGCAACTAATGAAAGACTGTTTTTT. Protein product: CSALILAYATNERLFF.

The rearrangement joins TRBV29-1 to TRBJ1-3, with D unresolved. Germline V gene data show CDR1 as SQVTM and CDR2 as ANQGSEA. V was pared by 7 bases and J by 1 base, with 11 bases between. The CDR3 is made up of 13 amino acids. CDR3 amino acids: CSARYGSGNTIYF. The CDR3 region has the DNA TGCAGCGCCCGTTACGGGTCTGGAAACACCATATATTTT.

About this clonotype: The CDR3 carries no conserved terminal phenylalanine or tryptophan, so it likely arises from a read error. V is TRBV6-5 and J is TRBJ1-2; no reliable D call. CDR1 and CDR2 from the germline V gene are MNHEY and SVGAGI. Trimming took off 0 bases at V and 2 bases at J, with 7 bases between the two ends. This CDR3 has 14 residues. The CDR3 nucleotides are TGTGCCAGCAGTTACTCGGTTGCCAACTATGGCTACACCCTC. Translating it yields CASSYSVANYGYTL.

This clonotype was detected once. The CDR3 carries no conserved terminal phenylalanine or tryptophan, so it likely arises from a read error. This chain connects TRBV6-5 to TRBJ2-5; a possible D gene is TRBD1 (6 bases). Germline V gene sequence: CDR1 MNHEY, CDR2 SVGAGI. The length of the CDR3 is 14 residues. V gave up 5 bases and J gave up 9 bases, with 19 bases separating them. CDR3 DNA sequence: TGTGCCAGCAGTAACCCGGGACACCCAAGAGCCCAGTACTAC. Protein: CASSNPGHPRAQYY.

For this clonotype: The junction and the germline gene differ at one end; a read error may be behind it. The rearrangement joins TRBV12-3 or TRBV12-4 to TRBJ2-1, with a possible D match to TRBD2 (6 bases). The CDR3 runs 13 residues. As DNA, the CDR3 is TGTGCCTGCAGGCTGTCGGGAGACAATGAGCAGTTCTTC. Translation gives CACRLSGDNEQFF.

This clonotype appeared a few times. The V and J genes are TRBV20-1 and TRBJ2-1, with D uncertain. Germline V gene data show CDR1 as DFQATT and CDR2 as SNEGSKA (reference sequence). V lost 6 bases and J lost 6, with 12 bases in between. The CDR3 spans 12 residues. This chain's CDR3 is CSASDLGNEQFF. The CDR3 DNA follows: TGCAGTGCATCCGACTTGGGCAATGAGCAGTTCTTC.